Many counts were recorded for the clone carrying this TCR beta chain. The V and J ends lost 5 bases and 7 bases respectively, with 24 bases between them. The CDR3 sequence is 16 residues long. CDR1 and CDR2 from the germline V gene are MDHEN and SYDVKM. TCRdb fed the 5' RACE reads into MiXCR, producing one record per CDR3 protein. The table includes more than 75,000 distinct CDR3 sequences, about 9.3% detected once. The sample belongs to a study of neurological immune-mediated disorders. The chain employs TRBV28 and TRBJ2-7; possibly TRBD2 for D (7 bases). Sequencing was performed on PBMCs. The source of this sequence is a man in his forties in good health. The CDR3 bases are TGTGCCAGCAGTGGGAGGGGACATTCAGTCTCGGGAGAGCAGTACTTC. Protein product: CASSGRGHSVSGEQYF.